A selection of T cell receptor beta chains follows, all from one sample in a study of blood T cell repertoires in COVID-19. This table comes from immunoSEQ multiplex PCR, and its TCRdb copy is limited to in-frame clones, with some not included. The sample shows 220,000 or so clones, 65% to 85% of them seen only once. The sequenced material came from PBMCs or T cells enriched from blood (not recorded which). These receptors came from a woman aged 60 to 75 who had recovered from COVID-19. Both conserved end residues are part of each CDR3. The order of the fields is clone size, V gene, D gene, J gene, CDR3 protein, CDR3 DNA. A D gene is named only where the DNA matches it firmly. The size of a clone is reported for some rows only, either as once, few or many, or as a class for expanded clones.

clone size: few; V gene: TRBV6-4; D gene: -; J gene: TRBJ1-5; CDR3 protein: CASSGELNQPQHF; CDR3 DNA: TGTGCCAGCAGCGGTGAGTTGAATCAGCCCCAGCATTTT
clone size: -; V gene: TRBV12-5; D gene: TRBD2; J gene: TRBJ2-3; CDR3 protein: CASGQTRLAGADTQYF; CDR3 DNA: TGTGCTAGTGGTCAAACCCGACTAGCGGGGGCAGATACGCAGTATTTT
clone size: -; V gene: TRBV6-5; D gene: -; J gene: TRBJ2-4; CDR3 protein: CASTPSRENIQYF; CDR3 DNA: TGTGCCAGCACCCCCTCTCGGGAGAACATTCAGTACTTC
clone size: -; V gene: TRBV2; D gene: -; J gene: TRBJ1-5; CDR3 protein: CASTEDGRFEPQHF; CDR3 DNA: TGTGCCAGCACCGAGGACGGGAGATTTGAGCCCCAGCATTTT
clone size: -; V gene: TRBV5-5; D gene: TRBD1; J gene: TRBJ1-3; CDR3 protein: CASSLTGDSGNTIYF; CDR3 DNA: TGTGCCAGCAGCTTGACGGGGGACAGTGGAAACACCATATATTTT
clone size: -; V gene: TRBV6-2/TRBV6-3; D gene: -; J gene: TRBJ2-7; CDR3 protein: CASSSDYRPYF; CDR3 DNA: TGTGCCAGCAGCTCCGACTATCGACCGTACTTC
clone size: -; V gene: TRBV3-1/TRBV3-2; D gene: TRBD2; J gene: TRBJ2-7; CDR3 protein: CASSQAAWGGEQYF; CDR3 DNA: TGTGCCAGCAGCCAGGCCGCTTGGGGGGGTGAGCAGTACTTC
clone size: few; V gene: TRBV4-1; D gene: -; J gene: TRBJ1-1; CDR3 protein: CASSQPQTALNTEAFF; CDR3 DNA: TGCGCCAGCAGCCAGCCCCAGACAGCATTAAACACTGAAGCTTTCTTT
clone size: few; V gene: TRBV5-1; D gene: TRBD1; J gene: TRBJ1-2; CDR3 protein: CASSGLPGQGAYTF; CDR3 DNA: TGCGCCAGCAGCGGACTACCGGGACAGGGAGCCTACACCTTC
clone size: -; V gene: TRBV9; D gene: TRBD1; J gene: TRBJ1-6; CDR3 protein: CASSVGQGRDSPLHF; CDR3 DNA: TGTGCCAGCAGCGTAGGACAGGGACGTGATTCACCCCTCCACTTT
clone size: -; V gene: TRBV6-5; D gene: -; J gene: TRBJ2-1; CDR3 protein: CASRSWGEYNEQFF; CDR3 DNA: TGTGCCAGCAGGAGCTGGGGGGAATACAATGAGCAGTTCTTC
clone size: -; V gene: TRBV12-5; D gene: TRBD1; J gene: TRBJ1-1; CDR3 protein: CASALGQVNTEAFF; CDR3 DNA: TGTGCTAGTGCCCTGGGACAGGTGAACACTGAAGCTTTCTTT
clone size: -; V gene: TRBV18; D gene: -; J gene: TRBJ2-7; CDR3 protein: CASSRGTDSYEQYF; CDR3 DNA: TGTGCCAGCTCGCGCGGGACAGACTCCTACGAGCAGTACTTC